The next 10 T cell receptor beta chains were all read from a single sample in a study of T cell responses to AZD1222 COVID-19 vaccine. Assay: immunoSEQ multiplex PCR; the TCRdb copy retains only in-frame clones and omits some. The data contain 70,000 to 90,000 clones, around nine tenths of them singletons. Sequencing used peripheral blood, obtained on day 0 of AZD1222 vaccination. All receptors derive from an adult in good health.

The chain uses TRBV19 and TRBJ2-7; TRBD1 is a possible D gene (6 bases). Germline CDR1 is LNHDA and CDR2 is SQIVND (reference sequence). V was shortened by 6 bases and J by 5 bases, with 20 bases between the two germline ends. CDR3 length: 15 amino acids. The CDR3 spells CASSPRAAQGNEQYF. The DNA for the CDR3 is TGTGCCAGTAGCCCCCGGGCCGCCCAGGGGAACGAGCAGTACTTC.

The V and J genes are TRBV7-9 and TRBJ2-5; 7 bases agree with TRBD1. The length of the CDR3 is 13 residues. Trimming cost V 7 bases and J 4 bases; bases outside gene matches: 6. CDR1 is SEHNR, CDR2 FQNEAQ, per germline (reference sequence). For the CDR3, the DNA is TGTGCCAGCATCACCAGGACAGGAGAGACCCAGTACTTC. This codes for CASITRTGETQYF.

The sample holds a few counts of this clone. The rearrangement uses TRBV10-2 and TRBJ2-5; no clear D gene. Trimming took 0 bases from V and 5 from J, leaving 16 bases between them. CDR3 length: 16 amino acids. Per germline, CDR1 WSHSY and CDR2 SAAADI. The CDR3 sequence: CASSESMPAPAETQYF. The CDR3 coding sequence is TGCGCCAGCAGTGAGTCGATGCCTGCGCCGGCGGAGACCCAGTACTTC.

The V gene is TRBV19, the J gene TRBJ1-5; no clear D. CDR1 is LNHDA and CDR2 is SQIVND in the germline V gene (reference sequence). The germline V and J ends were trimmed by 3 bases and 0 bases, with 9 bases remaining between them. CDR3 size: 15 residues. The CDR3 here is CASSIPASSNQPQHF. Written as DNA, the CDR3 is TGTGCCAGTAGTATTCCAGCCAGTAGCAATCAGCCCCAGCATTTT.

This chain joins TRBV30 and TRBJ1-1, with D possibly being TRBD1 (6 bases). Germline values: CDR1 GTSNPN, CDR2 SVGIG (reference sequence). The CDR3 is 14 amino acids. V was pared by 2 bases and J by 4 bases, with 14 bases between. In DNA, the CDR3 is TGTGCCTGGAGTCGGGGGGCCGGGGGCACTGAAGCTTTCTTT. Its protein product is CAWSRGAGGTEAFF.

The gene calls are TRBV5-5 and TRBJ1-2, with a tentative D call TRBD1 (5 bases). Trimming left V 4 bases short and J 4 bases short, with 14 bases between. CDR3 size: 14 residues. The germline V gene has CDR1 SGHKS and CDR2 YYEKEE (reference sequence). Here the CDR3 DNA reads TGTGCCAGCAGCCCGCAGGGTACTGGCTATGGCTACACCTTC. This sequence encodes CASSPQGTGYGYTF.

This clone was counted once. This chain joins TRBV19 and TRBJ2-1; 8 bases line up with TRBD1. The CDR3 has 13 residues. Germline loops: CDR1 LNHDA, CDR2 SQIVND (reference sequence). Trimming took 7 bases from V and 12 from J; bases not matched to a gene: 11. In DNA, the CDR3 is TGTGCCAGTATCCCCGCAGGGGGCCGCGGGCAGTTCTTC. This gives the protein CASIPAGGRGQFF.

CDR3 nucleotides: TGTGCCAGCAGTTTTGGGACAGGGGGGCATGGCTACACCTTC. Amino acids: CASSFGTGGHGYTF. The rearrangement uses TRBV27 and TRBJ1-2; 11 bases are a match to TRBD1. CDR3 length: 14 residues. The V segment lost 3 bases and the J segment 6 bases; nucleotides outside the gene matches: 3. CDR1 is MNHEY and CDR2 is SMNVEV in the germline V gene (reference sequence).

The table lists this clone with a few counts. The same CDR3 arises from other DNA sequences in this sample as well. Written as DNA, the CDR3 is TGTGCCAGCAGCTTAGGAACGGGGGGGACGGGTCAGCCCCAGCATTTT. Translating it yields CASSLGTGGTGQPQHF. The chain combines TRBV7-6 with TRBJ1-5; possibly TRBD1 for D (5 bases). Germline V CDR1 and CDR2: SGHVS, FNYEAQ. The V gene lost 1 base and the J gene lost 6 bases, with 16 bases spanning the gap. The CDR3 is 16 amino acids. The full variable domain, its missing parts supplied by reference TRBV7-6 and TRBJ1-5, is GAGVSQSPRYKVTKRGQDVALRCDPISGHVSLYWYRQALGQGPEFLTYFNYEAQQDKSGLPNDRFSAERPEGSISTLTIQRTEQRDSAMYRCASSLGTGGTGQPQHFGDGTRLSIL.

The rearrangement uses TRBV6-5 and TRBJ2-3; TRBD1 aligns across 7 bases. The V gene end was trimmed by 0 bases and the J gene end by 5 bases; junction bases not matched to a gene: 8. The CDR3 length is 16 residues. The germline gives CDR1 MNHEY, CDR2 SVGAGI. This CDR3 reads CASSYSGRGHIDTQYF. The CDR3 DNA follows: TGTGCCAGCAGTTACTCGGGTAGGGGGCATATAGATACGCAGTATTTT.